A single sample gave rise to the 23 T cell receptor beta chains below, sequenced in a study of T-cell memory formation after mild COVID-19. TCRdb called the 5' RACE reads again in MiXCR, with one record for every CDR3 protein. The data show under 400,000 distinct CDR3 sequences, approximately 29% seen once. Sequenced input: PBMCs or a T cell subset sorted from them (not recorded which). These receptors were collected from an adult woman who had mild COVID-19 (a few samples of this study predate the infection). Cell type and time point are not known.

V and J are TRBV5-1 and TRBJ2-1; a weak D match, TRBD1 (6 bases). Germline values: CDR1 SGHRS, CDR2 YFSETQ. The CDR3 length is 15 residues. Trimming pared 2 bases from V and 8 bases from J, leaving 17 bases between. The CDR3 nucleotides read TGCGCCAGCAGCTTACTAGGCCAGGGGTTTTATGAGCAGTTCTTC. The encoded protein is CASSLLGQGFYEQFF. The full variable domain, rest sourced from reference TRBV5-1 and TRBJ2-1, is KAGVTQTPRYLIKTRGQQVTLSCSPISGHRSVSWYQQTPGQGLQFLFEYFSETQRNKGNFPGRFSGRQFSNSRSEMNVSTLELGDSALYLCASSLLGQGFYEQFFGPGTRLTVL.

V usage is TRBV7-2 and J usage is TRBJ2-1, with 10 bases aligning to TRBD2. Losses at the gene ends were 4 bases for V and 9 bases for J; bases not matched to a gene: 6. CDR3 length: 14 amino acids. The germline V gene has CDR1 SGHTA and CDR2 FQGNSA. CDR3 region: CASSSSGSSPEQFF. The CDR3 DNA is TGTGCCAGCAGCTCTAGCGGGAGTTCCCCTGAGCAGTTCTTC.

The chain joins TRBV7-9 to TRBJ2-7; no clear D. V was pared by 3 bases and J by 3 bases, with 6 bases between. CDR3 size: 12 residues. Germline CDR1 is SEHNR and CDR2 is FQNEAQ (reference sequence). DNA of the CDR3: TGTGCCAGCAGCTTCGACCACTACGAGCAGTACTTC. Amino acid sequence: CASSFDHYEQYF.

The CDR3 protein is CASSLFWDRDRSNQPQHF. The DNA of the CDR3 is TGCGCCAGCAGCTTGTTTTGGGACAGGGATCGAAGCAATCAGCCCCAGCATTTT. This chain uses TRBV5-1 with TRBJ1-5; TRBD1 agrees at 9 bases. The CDR3 is 18 residues long. Germline V gives CDR1 SGHRS, CDR2 YFSETQ. Germline trimming cut 1 base from V and 1 base from J; bases unmatched to any gene: 9. Using reference TRBV5-1 and TRBJ1-5 for the parts outside the CDR3, the full variable domain is KAGVTQTPRYLIKTRGQQVTLSCSPISGHRSVSWYQQTPGQGLQFLFEYFSETQRNKGNFPGRFSGRQFSNSRSEMNVSTLELGDSALYLCASSLFWDRDRSNQPQHFGDGTRLSIL.

This clonotype was observed a handful of times. The rearrangement links TRBV7-9 to TRBJ2-7; possible D gene TRBD1, 6 bases. Germline CDR1 reads SEHNR; CDR2 reads FQNEAQ (reference sequence). The CDR3 runs 15 residues. V dropped 4 bases and J dropped 7 bases, with 20 bases sitting between them. The CDR3 protein is CASSWGMDSGWEQYF. CDR3 coding DNA: TGTGCCAGCAGCTGGGGAATGGACAGTGGATGGGAGCAGTACTTC.

The table lists this clonotype with many counts. The chain uses TRBV19 and TRBJ2-1, with D possibly TRBD2 on 5 matching bases. The CDR3 is made up of 17 amino acids. V was shortened by 3 bases and J by 1 base, with 16 bases between the two germline ends. The V gene's germline CDR1 is LNHDA and CDR2 SQIVND (reference sequence). CDR3 loop: CASSIGEVARSYNEQFF. The CDR3 nucleotides are TGTGCCAGTAGTATCGGAGAGGTAGCGAGGTCCTACAATGAGCAGTTCTTC.

The chain couples TRBV20-1 to TRBJ2-1, with 7 bases fitting TRBD2. Germline CDR1 reads DFQATT; CDR2 reads SNEGSKA (reference sequence). J gave up 1 base and V 4 bases, and 7 bases lay outside the gene matches. The CDR3 runs to 15 residues. CDR3 nucleotides: TGCAGTGCTAACAGCGGGACCGCTTCCTACAATGAGCAGTTCTTC. Protein product: CSANSGTASYNEQFF.

Turning to this clonotype: The missing conserved phenylalanine or tryptophan at the end of this CDR3 makes a read error likely. The chain carries TRBV7-9 and TRBJ2-1, with D unresolved. V lost 5 bases, J lost 0 bases, and 14 bases lay in between. CDR3 length: 16 residues. CDR1 is SEHNR, CDR2 FQNEAQ, per germline (reference sequence). Written as DNA, the CDR3 is TGTGCCAGCAGCCCGCCCAGCTCCCCCTCCTACAATGAGCAGTTCTTA. Translation: CASSPPSSPSYNEQFL.

This clonotype was found a few times. The chain is built from TRBV5-1 and TRBJ2-1; D may be TRBD2 (6 bases). The V end was cut by 1 base, the J end by 1 base, with 15 bases between. The CDR3 runs to 17 residues. Germline CDR1 SGHRS, CDR2 YFSETQ. The CDR3 nucleotides are TGCGCCAGCAGCTTGATCAGCGGGCCTGGTTCCTACAATGAGCAGTTCTTC. It specifies CASSLISGPGSYNEQFF.

The genes are TRBV12-3 or TRBV12-4 and TRBJ2-5, with 14 nucleotides matching TRBD2. With V trimmed by 4 bases and J by 9 bases, 10 bases remained unmatched. This CDR3 contains 16 residues. In DNA, the CDR3 is TGTGCCAGCAGTTCAGGCGGACTAGCGGGGGGCGGGGCCCAGTACTTC. Protein: CASSSGGLAGGGAQYF.

This chain links TRBV7-8 with TRBJ1-2, with 7 bases fitting TRBD1. Germline-derived CDR1 and CDR2 are SGHVS and FQNEAQ. After removal of 5 bases from V and 0 bases from J, the junction contained 12 bases not matched to a gene. The length of the CDR3 is 17 residues. CDR3 in amino acids: CASSPSFRQGANYGYTF. The DNA for the CDR3 is TGTGCCAGCAGCCCCTCCTTTAGACAGGGCGCTAACTATGGCTACACCTTC.

This rearrangement joins TRBV29-1 to TRBJ1-4; 7 bases are a match to TRBD1. The germline gives CDR1 SQVTM, CDR2 ANQGSEA. The CDR3 sequence is 14 residues long. After removal of 7 bases from V and 10 bases from J, the junction contained 15 bases not matched to a gene. The CDR3 loop reads CSAQGGLAEGKLFF. CDR3 nucleotides: TGCAGCGCCCAGGGGGGTCTAGCTGAAGGAAAACTGTTTTTT.

This clonotype was detected a few times. This chain uses TRBV7-8 with TRBJ2-1, with 8 bases aligning to TRBD1. The junction had 10 bases not matched to a gene; V was cut back by 5 bases and J by 4 bases. The CDR3 extends over 16 amino acids. Germline V gives CDR1 SGHVS, CDR2 FQNEAQ. The CDR3 is CASSPLTGVGYNEQFF. CDR3 in DNA: TGTGCCAGCAGCCCGTTGACAGGGGTAGGTTACAATGAGCAGTTCTTC.

There are many counts of this clonotype. CDR3 protein: CASSPGQNTDTQYF. The CDR3 coding sequence is TGCGCCAGCAGCCCAGGACAGAACACAGATACGCAGTATTTT. The chain is built from TRBV5-1 and TRBJ2-3, with D maybe TRBD1 (6 bases). V dropped 4 bases and J dropped 2 bases, with 11 bases sitting between them. This CDR3 has 14 residues. Germline CDR1 and CDR2: SGHRS and YFSETQ.

This clonotype was detected only a few times. The gene calls are TRBV20-1 and TRBJ1-2; 7 bases fit TRBD1. Germline values: CDR1 DFQATT, CDR2 SNEGSKA (reference sequence). CDR3 size: 15 residues. V lost 0 bases, J lost 4 bases, and 8 bases stayed unmatched. CDR3 protein: CSARDPEGQVYGYTF. CDR3 sequence (DNA): TGCAGTGCTAGAGATCCGGAAGGACAGGTCTATGGCTACACCTTC.

In its sample, this clonotype was seen a few times. The chain uses TRBV20-1 and TRBJ1-1; D not certain. CDR3 length: 11 amino acids. Trimming removed 3 bases from V and 3 bases from J, with 5 bases in between. The V gene's germline CDR1 is DFQATT and CDR2 SNEGSKA (reference sequence). This CDR3 is CSASTHTEAFF. In nucleotides, the CDR3 is TGCAGTGCTAGTACCCACACTGAAGCTTTCTTT.

This chain uses TRBV27 with TRBJ2-2; D is ambiguous. V was cut by 7 bases and J by 6 bases, with 12 bases left in between. This CDR3 is built from 13 residues. CDR1 is MNHEY and CDR2 is SMNVEV in the germline V gene (reference sequence). CDR3 in DNA: TGTGCCAGCACCTCGTGGGTTCCCGGGGAGCTGTTTTTT. Protein sequence: CASTSWVPGELFF.

The genes are TRBV5-1 and TRBJ2-3; tentatively, D is TRBD1 (5 bases). CDR1 is SGHRS and CDR2 is YFSETQ in the germline V gene. The length of the CDR3 is 16 residues. The V gene lost 4 bases and the J gene lost 0 bases, with 15 bases spanning the gap. The CDR3 sequence is CASSPSRVGSTDTQYF. CDR3 coding DNA: TGCGCCAGCAGCCCATCCAGGGTCGGCAGCACAGATACGCAGTATTTT.

This clonotype turned up a few times. This sequence joins TRBV7-3 and TRBJ2-1; D not resolved. The length of the CDR3 is 13 residues. Germline-derived CDR1 and CDR2 are SGHTA and FQGTGA. V dropped 5 bases and J dropped 7 bases, with 12 bases sitting between them. Written as DNA, the CDR3 is TGTGCCAGCAGCATGGACGGCTTTAATGAGCAGTTCTTC. Protein sequence: CASSMDGFNEQFF.

This clonotype came up a few times. The rearrangement links TRBV12-3 or TRBV12-4 to TRBJ2-3, with D uncertain. The V end lost 4 bases, the J end lost 8 bases, and 16 bases lay between the germline ends. The CDR3 runs 14 residues. In DNA, the CDR3 is TGTGCCAGCAGTTCTTTAGTGCTGCACAGTACGCAGTATTTT. It is translated as CASSSLVLHSTQYF.

CDR3: CATSPDRNYGYTF. In DNA, the CDR3 is TGTGCCACCAGCCCGGACAGGAACTATGGCTACACCTTC. The J gene is TRBJ1-2, the V gene TRBV24-1; TRBD1 matches 7 bases. Germline CDR1 is KGHDR and CDR2 is SFDVKD. V lost 7 bases, J lost 2 bases, and 3 bases stayed unmatched. This CDR3 has 13 residues.

V and J are TRBV4-3 and TRBJ2-2; the D gene is possibly TRBD1 (5 bases). CDR1 is LGHNA, CDR2 YSLEER, per germline. This CDR3 has 17 amino acids. The ends were cut back, 1 base at V and 2 bases at J, with 14 bases in the middle. CDR3 residues: CASSQGVGQSNTGELFF. CDR3 coding DNA: TGCGCCAGCAGCCAAGGAGTAGGACAAAGTAACACCGGGGAGCTGTTTTTT.

V and J are TRBV24-1 and TRBJ1-2, with D unclear. The CDR3 runs to 13 residues. Germline V gives CDR1 KGHDR, CDR2 SFDVKD. Trimming removed 7 bases from V and 3 bases from J, with 11 bases in between. The CDR3 loop is CATSGGSDYGYTF. In DNA, the CDR3 is TGTGCCACCAGCGGCGGGTCCGACTATGGCTACACCTTC.